The 28 T cell receptor beta chains reported below all come from one sample, sequenced in a study of blood T cell repertoires in COVID-19. Generated by immunoSEQ multiplex PCR, the TCRdb table keeps only in-frame clones and is missing some. The sample lists around 150,000 clones, about nine tenths occurring once. The material sequenced was peripheral blood. These receptors all come from a man under 40 with COVID-19, enrolled during active disease.

The gene calls are TRBV7-9 and TRBJ2-3; TRBD2 matches 15 bases. The germline CDR1 and CDR2 sequences are SEHNR and FQNEAQ (reference sequence). Losses at the gene ends were 3 bases for V and 1 base for J; bases not matched to a gene: 5. CDR3 length equals 18 residues. DNA of the CDR3: TGTGCCAGCAGCTTGGGACTAGCGGGGGGTTCGGGCACAGATACGCAGTATTTT. It translates to CASSLGLAGGSGTDTQYF.

The chain employs TRBV24-1 and TRBJ2-5, with TRBD2 matching 14 bases. The CDR3 runs 17 residues. Germline CDR1 and CDR2: KGHDR and SFDVKD. V dropped 4 bases and J dropped 5; count of bases not matched to a gene: 8. The CDR3 loop reads CATSDPPGLAGVETQYF. CDR3 bases: TGTGCCACCAGTGACCCCCCGGGACTAGCGGGGGTGGAGACCCAGTACTTC.

The V call is TRBV2, the J call TRBJ1-5; 8 bases agree with TRBD1. CDR3 length equals 16 residues. V lost 0 bases and J lost 1; bases outside the gene matches: 2. Germline values: CDR1 SNHLY, CDR2 FYNNEI. CDR3 DNA: TGTGCCAGCAGTGAAGCGGACAGGGAAAGCAATCAGCCCCAGCATTTT. Amino acids: CASSEADRESNQPQHF.

The J gene is TRBJ2-1, the V gene TRBV5-1, with TRBD1 matching 9 bases. Trimming took 9 bases from V and 7 from J; bases not matched to a gene: 11. Germline V gene data show CDR1 as SGHRS and CDR2 as YFSETQ. The CDR3 has 14 amino acids. CDR3 DNA sequence: TGCGCCACCATGCCCGGGACAGGGCTTAATGAGCAGTTCTTC. This translates into CATMPGTGLNEQFF.

This clone was seen just once. The gene calls are TRBV5-1 and TRBJ2-7; 7 positions agree with TRBD1. The V segment lost 7 bases and the J segment 2 bases; nucleotides outside the gene matches: 12. Germline V gives CDR1 SGHRS, CDR2 YFSETQ. The CDR3 runs 15 residues. The CDR3 DNA reads as TGCGCCAGCGGCTCCCGGGACAGCATAACCTACGAGCAGTACTTC. As protein: CASGSRDSITYEQYF.

This chain joins TRBV9 and TRBJ2-3; D unresolved. This CDR3 has 16 residues. V shed 0 bases and J shed 0 bases, with 11 bases lying between them. Germline loops: CDR1 SGDLS, CDR2 YYNGEE. The CDR3 spells CASSVGASSSTDTQYF. The CDR3 coding sequence is TGTGCCAGCAGCGTAGGGGCATCTTCTAGCACAGATACGCAGTATTTT.

The rearrangement links TRBV27 to TRBJ1-4; possible D gene TRBD1, 5 bases. This CDR3 comprises 15 residues. In germline, CDR1 is MNHEY, CDR2 SMNVEV (reference sequence). V lost 7 bases and J 7 bases, leaving 19 bases between the germline ends. CDR3 sequence reads: CASKGADKRGEKLFF. The CDR3 nucleotides read TGTGCCAGCAAAGGGGCGGATAAAAGAGGTGAAAAACTGTTTTTT.

This chain links TRBV5-4 with TRBJ2-3; TRBD2 matches 10 bases. V was clipped by 2 bases and J by 5 bases; unmatched bases: 8. The CDR3 is made up of 16 amino acids. Germline V lookup: CDR1 SGHNT, CDR2 YYREEE (reference sequence). CDR3 DNA sequence: TGTGCCAGCAGCTTCTTAGCGGGGGGCCGTGGAGATACGCAGTATTTT. Translation gives CASSFLAGGRGDTQYF.

The chain combines TRBV3-1 (or the pseudogene TRBV3-2) with TRBJ1-4; TRBD1 matches at 7 bases. The CDR3 length is 15 residues. The V gene end was trimmed by 4 bases and the J gene end by 6 bases; junction bases not matched to a gene: 8. The germline V gene encodes CDR1 LGHDT and CDR2 YNNKEL (reference sequence). The CDR3 reads CASSPRQGRDEKLFF. In DNA form, the CDR3 reads TGTGCCAGCAGCCCCCGACAGGGCCGAGATGAAAAACTGTTTTTT.

The rearrangement uses TRBV6-5 and TRBJ2-7, with 7 bases matching TRBD1. The V gene's germline CDR1 is MNHEY and CDR2 SVGAGI. The CDR3 is 13 residues long. The ends lost 5 bases at V and 2 bases at J; junction bases unmatched: 3. The chain's CDR3 is CASSKDRPYEQYF. The CDR3 DNA is TGTGCCAGCAGTAAGGACAGGCCCTACGAGCAGTACTTC.

The J gene is TRBJ2-3, the V gene TRBV4-1; TRBD2 matches 8 bases. With 0 bases clipped from V and 2 bases from J, the junction kept 7 bases outside the gene matches. The CDR3 extends over 17 amino acids. CDR1 and CDR2 (germline): MGHRA, YSYEKL. As DNA, the CDR3 is TGCGCCAGCAGCCAAGATTTAACTAGCGGAAACACAGATACGCAGTATTTT. As protein: CASSQDLTSGNTDTQYF.

The chain couples TRBV7-2 to TRBJ2-7; 10 bases are a match to TRBD2. Trimming took 5 bases from V and 4 from J; bases not matched to a gene: 8. Germline values: CDR1 SGHTA, CDR2 FQGNSA. The CDR3 extends over 15 amino acids. CDR3: CASSPASGGAYEQYF. The CDR3 DNA reads as TGTGCCAGCAGCCCGGCCAGCGGGGGGGCGTACGAGCAGTACTTC.

The chain joins TRBV14 to TRBJ1-1; a possible D gene is TRBD1 (6 bases). The CDR3 totals 13 residues. Germline V gives CDR1 SGHDN, CDR2 FVKESK. The V and J ends lost 0 bases and 10 bases respectively, with 12 bases between them. The DNA for the CDR3 is TGTGCCAGCAGCCAAGAACGAGGGGGTAGAGCTTTCTTT. This codes for CASSQERGGRAFF.

This clone was found once. The genes are TRBV7-3 and TRBJ2-2, with TRBD1 matching 10 bases. The germline CDR1 and CDR2 sequences are SGHTA and FQGTGA. This CDR3 spans 15 amino acids. The junction had 6 bases not matched to a gene; V was cut back by 4 bases and J by 7 bases. The CDR3 here is CASSSRQGAGGELFF. The CDR3, as DNA: TGTGCCAGCAGCTCAAGACAGGGGGCCGGCGGGGAGCTGTTTTTT.

The chain carries TRBV7-9 and TRBJ1-2; D unresolved. Germline V lookup: CDR1 SEHNR, CDR2 FQNEAQ (reference sequence). V shed 7 bases and J shed 4 bases, with 13 bases lying between them. The CDR3 spans 13 residues. CDR3 DNA: TGTGCCAGCACCCTGTTTAGGAGCTATGGCTACACCTTC. This encodes CASTLFRSYGYTF.

J is TRBJ1-3 and V is TRBV11-2; 8 nucleotides align to TRBD1. Trimming cost V 5 bases and J 4 bases; bases outside gene matches: 10. Germline assignment: CDR1 SGHAT and CDR2 FQNNGV. This CDR3 spans 16 amino acids. The CDR3 protein is CASSQTGQGGGNTIYF. The CDR3, as DNA: TGTGCCAGCAGCCAAACCGGACAGGGCGGGGGAAACACCATATATTTT. The full variable domain, with the rest looked up from reference TRBV11-2 and TRBJ1-3, is EAGVAQSPRYKIIEKRQSVAFWCNPISGHATLYWYQQILGQGPKLLIQFQNNGVVDDSQLPKDRFSAERLKGVDSTLKIQPAKLEDSAVYLCASSQTGQGGGNTIYFGEGSWLTVV.

The chain couples TRBV6-5 to TRBJ1-6; D might be TRBD1 (5 bases). The ends were cut back, 2 bases at V and 4 bases at J, with 9 bases in the middle. The CDR3 has 15 amino acids. Looked up from germline, CDR1 is MNHEY and CDR2 is SVGAGI. CDR3 nucleotides: TGTGCCAGCAGTTACGGCAGGGTTTATAATTCACCCCTCCACTTT. Translated: CASSYGRVYNSPLHF.

This chain links TRBV2 with TRBJ2-1; 7 bases fit TRBD1. Germline CDR1 is SNHLY and CDR2 is FYNNEI. The CDR3 loop spans 13 amino acids. V trimming: 7 bases; J trimming: 8 bases; junction bases outside the gene matches: 8. CDR3 loop: CASTGKGADEQFF. Here the CDR3 DNA reads TGTGCCAGCACCGGGAAGGGGGCCGATGAGCAGTTCTTC.

In this sample, this clone turned up many times. The rearrangement uses TRBV27 and TRBJ1-2; 8 positions agree with TRBD1. This CDR3 has 15 residues. Germline V lookup: CDR1 MNHEY, CDR2 SMNVEV (reference sequence). J was trimmed by 6 bases and V by 0 bases; bases with no gene match: 6. CDR3 nucleotides: TGTGCCAGCAGTTTATCGTGGCAGGGGGCGCATGGCTACACCTTC. It yields the protein CASSLSWQGAHGYTF.

As for this clone: The same CDR3 can be traced to other DNA sequences in this sample. J is TRBJ1-4 and V is TRBV28, with a possible D match to TRBD1 (6 bases). The CDR3 loop spans 14 amino acids. Per germline, CDR1 MDHEN and CDR2 SYDVKM. The V and J ends lost 3 bases and 4 bases respectively, with 9 bases between them. CDR3 in amino acids: CASSLQGLNEKLFF. CDR3 DNA sequence: TGTGCCAGCAGTTTGCAGGGGCTTAATGAAAAACTGTTTTTT.

The gene calls are TRBV7-3 and TRBJ2-2; D perhaps matches TRBD1 (5 bases). Trimming removed 5 bases at V and 4 bases at J, with 11 bases between. Germline V gives CDR1 SGHTA, CDR2 FQGTGA. There are 14 residues in the CDR3. The CDR3 region has the DNA TGTGCCAGCAGCCCCGATGACAGCACCGGGGAGCTGTTTTTT. Its protein product is CASSPDDSTGELFF. The full variable domain, its missing parts supplied by reference TRBV7-3 and TRBJ2-2, is GAGVSQTPSNKVTEKGKYVELRCDPISGHTALYWYRQSLGQGPEFLIYFQGTGAADDSGLPNDRFFAVRPEGSVSTLKIQRTERGDSAVYLCASSPDDSTGELFFGEGSRLTVL.

Only one count was recorded for this clone. V is TRBV7-2 and J is TRBJ2-7; 11 nucleotides align to TRBD2. The CDR3 loop spans 15 amino acids. V shed 5 bases, J shed 4 bases, and the junction held 7 bases outside the gene matches. Germline V gene data show CDR1 as SGHTA and CDR2 as FQGNSA. DNA of the CDR3: TGTGCCAGCAGCCCAAGGACTAGCGGGCCTTACGAGCAGTACTTC. It yields the protein CASSPRTSGPYEQYF.

The chain carries TRBV28 and TRBJ1-5; D remains unclear. Trimming stripped 10 bases from V and 0 bases from J, with 13 bases between. The CDR3 runs to 14 residues. CDR1 and CDR2 from the germline V gene are MDHEN and SYDVKM. The CDR3 bases are TGTGCCACCAAGTCCCGGGATAGCAATCAGCCCCAGCATTTT. As protein: CATKSRDSNQPQHF.

This chain connects TRBV5-4 to TRBJ2-5, with TRBD2 matching 9 bases. Germline V gene sequence: CDR1 SGHNT, CDR2 YYREEE (reference sequence). CDR3 size: 14 residues. With 2 bases clipped from V and 4 bases from J, the junction kept 3 bases outside the gene matches. CDR3 in amino acids: CASSFTSGLETQYF. The CDR3 DNA reads as TGTGCCAGCAGCTTTACTAGCGGGTTAGAGACCCAGTACTTC.

The chain joins TRBV27 to TRBJ1-6, with unresolved D. The CDR3 is 14 residues long. Looked up from germline, CDR1 is MNHEY and CDR2 is SMNVEV (reference sequence). Between the trimmed V and J ends, which lost 3 bases and 4 bases, there was a span of 7 bases. The CDR3 DNA reads TGTGCCAGCAGTTTGAACGGTTATAATTCACCCCTCCACTTT. It encodes CASSLNGYNSPLHF.

The rearrangement links TRBV7-8 to TRBJ2-7; TRBD1 is a possible D gene (6 bases). CDR1 and CDR2 from the germline V gene are SGHVS and FQNEAQ. V was pared by 0 bases and J by 0 bases, with 18 bases between. The CDR3 totals 18 residues. CDR3 in amino acids: CASSLAPPGELASYEQYF. The DNA of the CDR3 is TGTGCCAGCAGCTTAGCGCCCCCAGGGGAGCTGGCCTCCTACGAGCAGTACTTC.

The CDR3 loop reads CASSSSIGTGGTEAFF. The CDR3 DNA reads as TGTGCCAGCAGCTCGAGTATTGGGACCGGGGGCACTGAAGCTTTCTTT. The rearrangement links TRBV5-5 to TRBJ1-1; weak D call: TRBD1 (5 bases). The CDR3 contains 16 residues. Germline CDR1 reads SGHKS; CDR2 reads YYEKEE (reference sequence). V was shortened by 3 bases and J by 4 bases, with 19 bases between the two germline ends.

This sequence joins TRBV28 and TRBJ2-1, with 7 bases identical to TRBD2. This CDR3 contains 15 residues. The V gene's germline CDR1 is MDHEN and CDR2 SYDVKM. The junction had 11 bases not matched to a gene; V was cut back by 3 bases and J by 9 bases. The CDR3 sequence is CASSFRGRGMVEQFF. CDR3 nucleotide sequence: TGTGCCAGCAGTTTCCGCGGGAGAGGGATGGTTGAGCAGTTCTTC.